Listed below are T cell receptor beta chains from one sample, sequenced in a study of cytomegalovirus exposure and HLA in healthy donors. Produced via immunoSEQ multiplex PCR; TCRdb's table is partial and in-frame only. The table records some 170,000 clones, about four fifths of them present only once. Sequencing input: PBMCs. These receptors came from a woman aged 18-35 years in good health and CMV-seropositive. The CDR3 runs from the conserved cysteine through the conserved F or W. D genes are given only for firm matches. The size entry is marked missing in some rows and otherwise reads once, few, many or a size class.

TRBJ1-2,TRBD1,TRBV29-1,.,TGCAGCGTCGGACAGGAGGGGGTTTCCTATGGCTACACCTTC,CSVGQEGVSYGYTF
TRBJ2-1,.,TRBV5-6,.,TGTGCCAGCAGCTTGTTTCGGGTGGACAGTAACAATGAGCAGTTCTTC,CASSLFRVDSNNEQFF
TRBJ2-7,.,TRBV2,.,TGTGCCAGCAGTGATAATGGACACTCCTACGAGCAGTACTTC,CASSDNGHSYEQYF
TRBJ1-3,TRBD1,TRBV15,.,TGTGCCACCGCGCTCGGGACAGTTGGAAACACCATATATTTT,CATALGTVGNTIYF
TRBJ2-3,.,TRBV4-3,.,TGCGCCAGCAGCCAATGGTTTGGCGGGGGCACAGATACGCAGTATTTT,CASSQWFGGGTDTQYF
TRBJ1-1,.,TRBV5-6,.,TGTGCCAGCAGCCGGCTGAGGGACACTGAAGCTTTCTTT,CASSRLRDTEAFF
TRBJ2-7,TRBD2,TRBV15,.,TGTGCCACCAGCGGAAGAAGAGGGACTAGCTCCTACGAGCAGTACTTC,CATSGRRGTSSYEQYF
TRBJ2-5,TRBD2,TRBV15,.,TGTGCCACCAGCAGAGGCGGTCTAGCGGGGGATCAAGAGACCCAGTACTTC,CATSRGGLAGDQETQYF
TRBJ1-2,.,TRBV7-6,few,TGTGCCAGCAGCCACGTGGTGGGTCAGGGGTCGAACTATGGCTACACCTTC,CASSHVVGQGSNYGYTF
TRBJ2-7,TRBD1,TRBV6-5,.,TGTGCCAGCAGTTTTCGGACAGGGCAAGAGCAGTACTTC,CASSFRTGQEQYF
TRBJ2-7,.,TRBV7-9,few,TGTGCCAGCAGCTTAGGAGAGGTTTACGAGCAGTACTTC,CASSLGEVYEQYF
TRBJ2-6,TRBD1,TRBV6-1,once,TGTGCCAGCAGTGAAGGAGACAGGGCCTCTGGGGCCAACGTCCTGACTTTC,CASSEGDRASGANVLTF
TRBJ1-3,.,TRBV6-5,.,TGTGCCAGCATCAAAGGGGACACCATATATTTT,CASIKGDTIYF
TRBJ1-5,.,TRBV7-2,.,TGTGCCAGCAGCTTAAGGGGTTGGGATCAGCCCCAGCATTTT,CASSLRGWDQPQHF
TRBJ1-5,.,TRBV15,.,TGTGCCACCAGCAGACTCTGGGGGGGAAATCAGCCCCAGCATTTT,CATSRLWGGNQPQHF
TRBJ2-4,TRBD1,TRBV11-2,.,TGTGCCAGCAGCTCCATCATTACAGGGGTAGCCAAAAACATTCAGTACTTC,CASSSIITGVAKNIQYF
TRBJ2-7,TRBD2,TRBV6-1,.,TGTGCCAGCAGTGATACGGGACTAGCGGGGTCTTACGAGCAGTACTTC,CASSDTGLAGSYEQYF
TRBJ1-5,.,TRBV19,.,TGTGCCAGTAGTATTGGCACTTCAATGGGAGAGCCCCAGCATTTT,CASSIGTSMGEPQHF
TRBJ2-7,TRBD2,TRBV2,.,TGTGCCAGCAGAAGAAGCGGGGGGGCCAGGGAGCAGTACTTC,CASRRSGGAREQYF
TRBJ2-4,.,TRBV7-9,.,TGTGCCAGCGGCCCTTCGTGGGCAGGGGTCAAAAACATTCAGTACTTC,CASGPSWAGVKNIQYF
TRBJ2-7,TRBD2,TRBV7-6,.,TGTGCCAGCAGCCTGACTAGCGGGGGGACATACGAGCAGTACTTC,CASSLTSGGTYEQYF
TRBJ2-5,TRBD2,TRBV7-9,.,TGTGCCAGCAGCCTCCGACGCGGGGGGTCGGGTGGAGAGACCCAGTACTTC,CASSLRRGGSGGETQYF
TRBJ2-2,.,TRBV15,.,TGTGCCACCAGCCTCAGGAACACCGGGGAGCTGTTTTTT,CATSLRNTGELFF
TRBJ2-5,TRBD2,TRBV5-6,few,TGTGCCAGCAGCTTGTGGCCGGGACTAGCCTGGGAGACCCAGTACTTC,CASSLWPGLAWETQYF
TRBJ1-2,.,TRBV30,.,TGTGCCGGGACCATAAGGGCGGGACATGGCTACACCTTC,CAGTIRAGHGYTF
TRBJ1-4,.,TRBV7-6,.,TGTGCCAGCAGCGGGCGACAGGATGAAAAACTGTTTTTT,CASSGRQDEKLFF
TRBJ2-1,TRBD1,TRBV30,.,TGTGCCTGGGGGGACAGGTACTCCTACAATGAGCAGTTCTTC,CAWGDRYSYNEQFF
TRBJ2-3,.,TRBV5-1,.,TGCGCCAGCAGGACGGGGGTGGAGGATACGCAGTATTTT,CASRTGVEDTQYF
TRBJ2-3,TRBD1,TRBV13,.,TGTGCCAGCAGCTTAGACAGGGGTACAGATACGCAGTATTTT,CASSLDRGTDTQYF
TRBJ2-5,.,TRBV19,.,TGTGCCAGTAGTTTTCAAGGGGGACCACAAGAGACCCAGTACTTC,CASSFQGGPQETQYF
TRBJ1-1,.,TRBV14,.,TGTGCCAGCAGCCAAGGTGTCAGGGGACGGTGGTCTGAAGCTTTCTTT,CASSQGVRGRWSEAFF
TRBJ1-1,TRBD1,TRBV7-2,.,TGTGCCAGCGCGGACAGGGGGCGCGTTACGGCTTTCTTT,CASADRGRVTAFF
TRBJ2-1,.,TRBV29-1,once,TGCAGCGTGGCCACTAGGGATGAGCAGCTCTTC,CSVATRDEQLF
TRBJ2-3,.,TRBV5-1,.,TGCGCCAGCAGCTTGTCACGCGCAGATACGCAGTATTTT,CASSLSRADTQYF
TRBJ1-2,.,TRBV20-1,.,TGCAGTAATGGGGGGTCGCGTGGCTACACCTTC,CSNGGSRGYTF
TRBJ1-5,TRBD1,TRBV7-3,.,TGTGCCAGCAGCTCGGGGGACAGCAACAATCAGCCCCAGCATTTT,CASSSGDSNNQPQHF
TRBJ2-3,TRBD2,TRBV5-4,.,TGTGCCACCCAAAGCCAGCGGGGGGGCCCAGATACGCAGTATTTT,CATQSQRGGPDTQYF
TRBJ1-5,.,TRBV6-6,.,TGTGCCAGCAGTTACGGAGGGAATAGCAATCAGCCCCAGCATTTT,CASSYGGNSNQPQHF
TRBJ2-5,.,TRBV5-1,.,TGCGCCAGCAGCTGGGGGACACTCCAAGAGACCCAGTACTTC,CASSWGTLQETQYF
TRBJ2-7,TRBD2,TRBV6-5,.,TGTGCCAGCTCCATAACTAGCGGGGGGACCTACGAGCAGTACTTC,CASSITSGGTYEQYF
TRBJ2-7,TRBD1,TRBV28,.,TGTGCCAGCAGCCCCCCGGGACAGGGGGCAGGCGAGCAGTACTTC,CASSPPGQGAGEQYF
TRBJ1-5,.,TRBV19,.,TGTGCCAGTAGTATTGGACCAGGGGGCAATCAGCCCCAGCATTTT,CASSIGPGGNQPQHF
TRBJ2-7,.,TRBV28,.,TGTGCCAGCGGCCGCTCAGGAACTTACGAGCAGTACTTC,CASGRSGTYEQYF
TRBJ2-7,TRBD1,TRBV4-2,.,TGTGCCAGCAGCCAACTGGACAGGATGCGGGAGCAGTACTTC,CASSQLDRMREQYF
TRBJ1-1,.,TRBV5-4,.,TGTGCCAGCAGCTCTGGACTGATGAACACTGAAGCTTTCTTT,CASSSGLMNTEAFF
TRBJ2-3,TRBD2,TRBV6-6,.,TGTGCCAGCAGTTACCTAGCGGGCCCACCAGATACGCAGTATTTT,CASSYLAGPPDTQYF
TRBJ1-2,TRBD1,TRBV9,.,TGTGCCAGCAGCGTGCAGGGGGAGAATGGCTACACCTTC,CASSVQGENGYTF
TRBJ2-1,TRBD2,TRBV19,.,TGTGCCAGTAGTATTCGGGCTAGCGGGGTGGGCAATGAGCAGTTCTTC,CASSIRASGVGNEQFF
TRBJ2-1,TRBD2,TRBV27,.,TGTGCCAGCAGTTTATCGGTAGCGGGGGCCAGCTCCTACAATGAGCAGTTCTTC,CASSLSVAGASSYNEQFF
TRBJ2-4,TRBD2,TRBV7-2,.,TGTGCCAGCAGCTTATCTAGCGGGGGGATTGGAAACATTCAGTACTTC,CASSLSSGGIGNIQYF
TRBJ1-6,.,TRBV5-1,.,TGCGCCAGCAGCGTCACACTGGACAGTAATTCACCCCTCCACTTT,CASSVTLDSNSPLHF
TRBJ1-6,.,TRBV5-6,few,TGTGCCAGCAGCTTGGGCCGTGGACAAGATTCACCCCTCCACTTT,CASSLGRGQDSPLHF
TRBJ2-7,TRBD2,TRBV6-5,.,TGTGCCAGCGGAGGGTATCGGGGGGACTCCCACGAGCAGTACTTC,CASGGYRGDSHEQYF
TRBJ1-2,.,TRBV14,.,TGTGCCAGCAGCCAAGTACTAGGGTTTGGCTACACCTTC,CASSQVLGFGYTF
TRBJ2-3,.,TRBV4-1,.,TGCGCCAGCAGCCTCGATCAACTCACAGATACGCAGTATTTT,CASSLDQLTDTQYF
TRBJ1-1,.,TRBV6-5,.,TGTGCCAGCAGTTATGCACCGGGACAACTGGAAGCTTTCTTT,CASSYAPGQLEAFF
TRBJ1-1,.,TRBV5-1,few,TGCGCCAGCAGCTTGGAGGGACTTAACACTGAAGCTTTCTTT,CASSLEGLNTEAFF